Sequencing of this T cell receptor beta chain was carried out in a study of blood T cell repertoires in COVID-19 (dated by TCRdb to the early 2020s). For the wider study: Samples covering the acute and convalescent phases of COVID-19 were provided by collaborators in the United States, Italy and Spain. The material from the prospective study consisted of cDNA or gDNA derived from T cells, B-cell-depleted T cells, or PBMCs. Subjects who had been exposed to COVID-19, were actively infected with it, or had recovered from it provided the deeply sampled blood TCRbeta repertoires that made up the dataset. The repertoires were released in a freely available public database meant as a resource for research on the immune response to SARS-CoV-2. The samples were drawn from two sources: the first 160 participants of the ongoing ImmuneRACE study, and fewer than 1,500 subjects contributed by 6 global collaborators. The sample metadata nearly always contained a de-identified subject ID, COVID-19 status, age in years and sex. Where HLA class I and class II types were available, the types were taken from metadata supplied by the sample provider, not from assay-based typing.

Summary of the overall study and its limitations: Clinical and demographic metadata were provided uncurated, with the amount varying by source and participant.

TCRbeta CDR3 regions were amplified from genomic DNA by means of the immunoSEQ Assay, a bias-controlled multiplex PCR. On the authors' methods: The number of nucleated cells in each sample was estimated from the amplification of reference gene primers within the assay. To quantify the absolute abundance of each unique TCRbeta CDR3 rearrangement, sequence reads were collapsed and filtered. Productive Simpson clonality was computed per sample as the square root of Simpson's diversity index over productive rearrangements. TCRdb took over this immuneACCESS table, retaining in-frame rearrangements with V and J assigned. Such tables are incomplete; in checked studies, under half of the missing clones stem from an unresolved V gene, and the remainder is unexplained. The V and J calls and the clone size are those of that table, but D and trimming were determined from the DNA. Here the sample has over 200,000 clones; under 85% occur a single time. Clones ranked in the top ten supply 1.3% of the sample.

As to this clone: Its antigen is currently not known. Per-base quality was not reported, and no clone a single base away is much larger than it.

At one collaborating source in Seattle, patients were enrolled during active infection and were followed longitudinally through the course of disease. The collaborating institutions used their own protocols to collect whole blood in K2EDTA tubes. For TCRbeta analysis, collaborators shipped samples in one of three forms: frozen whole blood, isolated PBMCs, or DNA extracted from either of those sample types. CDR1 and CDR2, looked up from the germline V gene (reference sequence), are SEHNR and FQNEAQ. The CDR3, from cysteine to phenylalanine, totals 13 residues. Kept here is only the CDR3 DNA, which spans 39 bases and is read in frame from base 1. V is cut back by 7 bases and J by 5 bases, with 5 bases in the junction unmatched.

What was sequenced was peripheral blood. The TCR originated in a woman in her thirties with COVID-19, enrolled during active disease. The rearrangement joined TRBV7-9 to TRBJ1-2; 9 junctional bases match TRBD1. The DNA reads TGTGCCAGCACCGGACAGGGGCAATATGGCTACACCTTC. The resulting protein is CASTGQGQYGYTF.